The table lists the clone carrying this T cell receptor (beta chain) with many counts. Its specificity is unknown. Time point defined: newly diagnosed GD, antithyroid drugs for less than 3 months. From PBMCs, RNA was extracted and then used to make the TCR library. By American Thyroid Association guidelines, Graves' disease was diagnosed in the cohort. Arm-PCR of CDR3 regions with iRepertoire HTBI primers generated TCR beta libraries. One entry per CDR3 protein results from TCRdb running MiXCR on the multiplex PCR reads. The sample lists 200,000 to 250,000 distinct CDR3 sequences, around 20% seen once, with about 15% in the top ten. The entry originates in a study of regulatory T cells in long-lasting Graves disease. About the study: Antithyroid drugs had been taken by newly diagnosed Graves' patients for under 3 months. Findings and caveats of the study: The persistent group shared 2,741 public clonotypes, more than the approximately 1,000 shared by new patients. TRBV28 was favored in persistent disease, as were TRBJ1-2 and TRBJ2-5.

The V and J ends lost 4 bases and 1 base, in that order; junction bases with no gene match: 4. Germline V gene lookup returns CDR1 LNHNV and CDR2 YYDKDF (reference sequence). The CDR3 sequence is 15 residues long. The specimen comprised peripheral blood mononuclear cells (PBMCs), sampled at new diagnosis, from a patient treated with antithyroid drugs. J is TRBJ2-4 and V is TRBV15; TRBD1 aligns across 7 bases. The source of this sequence is a female donor with Graves disease. Here the CDR3 reads CATSNIQGAKNIQYF. The CDR3 coding sequence is TGTGCCACCAGCAATATACAGGGGGCCAAAAACATTCAGTACTTC.